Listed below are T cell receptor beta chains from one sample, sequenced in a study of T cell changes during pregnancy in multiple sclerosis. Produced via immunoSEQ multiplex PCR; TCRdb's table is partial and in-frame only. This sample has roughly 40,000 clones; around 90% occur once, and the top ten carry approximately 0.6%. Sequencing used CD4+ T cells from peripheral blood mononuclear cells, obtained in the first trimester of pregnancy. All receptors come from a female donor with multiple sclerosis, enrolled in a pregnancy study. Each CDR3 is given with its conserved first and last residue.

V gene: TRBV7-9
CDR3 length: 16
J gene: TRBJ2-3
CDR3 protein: CASSLGRQGRTDTQYF

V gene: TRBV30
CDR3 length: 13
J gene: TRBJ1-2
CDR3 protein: CAYSIAEHYGYTF

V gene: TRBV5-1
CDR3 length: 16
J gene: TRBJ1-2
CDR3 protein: CASSLTGGAGSYGYTF

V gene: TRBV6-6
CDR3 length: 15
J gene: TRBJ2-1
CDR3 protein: CASRKQGFEGNEQFF

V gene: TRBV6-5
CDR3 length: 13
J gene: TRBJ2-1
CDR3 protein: CASSWEGGTGQFF

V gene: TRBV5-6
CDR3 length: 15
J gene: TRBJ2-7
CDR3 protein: CASSPGTPFLNEQYF

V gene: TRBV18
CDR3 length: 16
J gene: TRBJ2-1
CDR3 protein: CASSPRLAGVYNEQFF

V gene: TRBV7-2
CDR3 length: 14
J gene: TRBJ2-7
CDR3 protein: CASSLAGNPHEQYF

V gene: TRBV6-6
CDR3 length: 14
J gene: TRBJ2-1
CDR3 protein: CASSSQGSYNEQFF

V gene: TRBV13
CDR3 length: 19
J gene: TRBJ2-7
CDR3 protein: CASSFSPGLAGARSYEQYF

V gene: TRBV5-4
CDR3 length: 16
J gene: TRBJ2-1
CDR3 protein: CASSALDSGNYNEQFF

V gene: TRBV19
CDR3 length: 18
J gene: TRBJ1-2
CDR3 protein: CASSRQDPPQTKAYGYTF

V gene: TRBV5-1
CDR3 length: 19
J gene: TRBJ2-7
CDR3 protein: CASSGTGTSGRRYNYEQYF

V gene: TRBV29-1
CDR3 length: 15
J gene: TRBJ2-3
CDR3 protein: CSVAAGTGNTDTQYF

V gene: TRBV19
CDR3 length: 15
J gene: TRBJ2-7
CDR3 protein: CASSSRGLAGVEQYF

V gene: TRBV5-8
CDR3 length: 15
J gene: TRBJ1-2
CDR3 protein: CASTKSAGANYGYTF

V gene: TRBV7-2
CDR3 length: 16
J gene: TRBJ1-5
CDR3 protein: CASSLEAGDSNQPQHF

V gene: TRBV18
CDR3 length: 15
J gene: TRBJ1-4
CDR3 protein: CASSRDRATNEKLFF

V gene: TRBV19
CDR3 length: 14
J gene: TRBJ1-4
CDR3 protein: CASSQGTTNEKLFF

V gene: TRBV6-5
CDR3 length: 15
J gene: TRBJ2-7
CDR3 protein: CASSADRGKINEQYF

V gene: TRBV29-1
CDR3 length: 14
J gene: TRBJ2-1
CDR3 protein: CSSRTMITYNEQFF

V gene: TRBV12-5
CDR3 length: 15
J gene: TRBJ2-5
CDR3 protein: CASGESGSGLETQYF

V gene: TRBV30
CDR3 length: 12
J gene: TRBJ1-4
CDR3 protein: CAWSESNEKLFF

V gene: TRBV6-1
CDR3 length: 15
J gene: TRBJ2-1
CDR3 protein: CASSDWAGGRDEQFF

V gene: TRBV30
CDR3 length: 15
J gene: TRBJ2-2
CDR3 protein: CAWAGLDDFAGELFF

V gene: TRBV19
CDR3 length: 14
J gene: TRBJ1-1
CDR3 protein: CASRTGTTNTEAFF

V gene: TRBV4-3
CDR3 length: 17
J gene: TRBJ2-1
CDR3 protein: CASSQDEAERPYNEQFF

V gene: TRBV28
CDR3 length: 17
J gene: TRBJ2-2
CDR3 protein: CASSLFDLASGPGELFF

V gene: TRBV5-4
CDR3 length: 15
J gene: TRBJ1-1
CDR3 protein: CASSLDSPRNTEAFF

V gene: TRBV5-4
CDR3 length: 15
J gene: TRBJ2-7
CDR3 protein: CASSLSLRGAYEQYF

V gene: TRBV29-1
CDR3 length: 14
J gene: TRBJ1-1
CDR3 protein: CSGGTGGEYTEAFF

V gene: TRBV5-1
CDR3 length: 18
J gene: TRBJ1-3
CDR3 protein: CASSLVGGLPSSGNTIYF

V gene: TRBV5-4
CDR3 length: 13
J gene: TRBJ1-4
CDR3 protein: CASSLGHNEKLFF